One and the same sample provided the 2 T cell receptor beta chains below, sequenced in a study of cytomegalovirus exposure and HLA in healthy donors (dated by TCRdb to the late 2010s). The library relied on the immunoSEQ multiplex PCR assay. The source is immuneACCESS, and TCRdb retained only in-frame sequences with V and J called. Part of the clones is not carried over; for the studies checked, unresolved V genes explain less than half of this, and the remainder is unexplained. The sample contains fewer than 65,000 clones, about 91% of them found a single time. The top ten hold roughly 15% of the sample. Sequencing input: PBMCs. The receptors shown here come from a woman aged 18-30 years in good health and CMV-seronegative.

This sequence joins TRBV7-2 and TRBJ1-6; 8 positions match TRBD1. This CDR3 is 18 amino acids long. Germline loops: CDR1 SGHTA, CDR2 FQGNSA. V shed 2 bases, J shed 8 bases, and the junction held 14 bases outside the gene matches. The chain's CDR3 is CASSLTLMGRGRDSPLHF. As DNA, the CDR3 is TGTGCCAGCAGCTTAACGCTTATGGGCAGGGGGCGGGATTCACCCCTCCACTTT.

The genes are TRBV29-1 and TRBJ1-2; 7 bases fit TRBD1. V dropped 7 bases and J dropped 4; count of bases not matched to a gene: 9. Germline V gives CDR1 SQVTM, CDR2 ANQGSEA. The CDR3 sequence is 13 residues long. The CDR3 sequence: CSARQGGSYGYTF. CDR3 in DNA: TGCAGCGCCAGACAGGGAGGTAGCTATGGCTACACCTTC.